This T cell receptor beta chain was documented in a study of T-cell memory formation after mild COVID-19 (dated by TCRdb to the early 2020s). Notes on the research overall: TCR sequence clusters from the two donors were found to be largely donor specific. In two donors, T-cell clones that expanded and contracted after mild COVID-19 were followed by sequencing TCRalpha and TCRbeta repertoires longitudinally. The cohort was made up of two young adult volunteers, one female and one male, who were previously healthy.

For sequencing, an Illumina NovaSeq 6000 was employed. cDNA libraries for TCRalpha and TCRbeta were prepared by 5'RACE using constant-segment primers, with sample barcodes and unique molecular identifiers added. Trizol reagent was used to extract RNA from every sample. Library amplification was performed in two PCR steps, and a second sample barcode and Illumina TruSeq adapters were introduced in the second step. Sequencing of libraries was performed on an Illumina NovaSeq with 2 x 150 bp paired-end reads. Processing in the source paper ran as follows. Demultiplexing of reads and collapsing into UMI-guided consensus sequences were performed with migec v1.2.7. Using mixcr v2.1.11, UMI consensuses were aligned to TRA and TRB V and J templates and then assembled into clonotypes. A clonotype was counted as expanded or contracted only when both edgeR and NoisET called the clonotype significant, with the noise models trained on biological replicates. For edgeR calls, a false discovery rate-adjusted p below 0.01 and a log2 fold-change threshold of 1 were applied. As an exploratory analysis of dynamics, max-normalized trajectories of the 1000 most abundant clonotypes were examined with PCA combined with hierarchical clustering. Each responding clone was given a CD4 or CD8 phenotype based on the CD4+ and CD8+ repertoires, which had been sequenced separately. The public reads were quality trimmed at Q25 with fastp and then assembled into clones with MiXCR by TCRdb, keeping productive beta chains. CDR3 protein duplicates are merged, each entry listing the most common genes and DNA. TCRdb, not the authors, supplied the V and J calls. The table for this sample lists 350,000 or so distinct CDR3 sequences; around 20% of them were counted only once. In total, the top ten clones hold under 25% of the sample.

Overall study results and their limits: Contracting CD4+ clones were found mainly in CM and EM memory subsets, while CD8+ clones were enriched in EMRA. Balanced CD4/CD8 phenotypes were observed for clones contracting from day 15 to 85, whereas a bias towards CD4+ was observed for a second wave of clones expanding from day 15 to 37. Some responding clones were found in pre-infection memory, which suggests that pre-existing cross-reactive memory T cells took part in the SARS-CoV-2 response. The study included only a couple of mild cases, and larger cohorts that include severe cases with pre-infection samples were judged to be necessary. Whether the second-wave clones peaking on day 37 were SARS-CoV-2 specific was not confirmed.

In this sample, this clonotype turned up a few times. Its antigen is still unknown. The record has no base qualities; no much larger clone is one base away. Ficoll-Paque density gradient centrifugation was used to isolate PBMCs. The CDR3, cysteine through phenylalanine, is 19 amino acids long. Solely the CDR3 DNA is kept, with 57 bases framed from the first base. V lost 1 base and J lost 5 bases; the stretch between them is 21 bases long. The germline V gene specifies SGHTA as CDR1 and FQGNSA as CDR2. The sample consisted of PBMCs or a T cell subset sorted from them (not recorded which). The clonotype comes from a man younger than 35 who had mild COVID-19 (a few samples of this study predate the infection). The sample titles of this study are shuffled in the database, so cell type and time point are left out; the donor was told from shared clones. The rearranged segments are TRBV7-2 and TRBJ1-6, with an unclear D gene assignment. The DNA reads as follows: TGTGCCAGCAGCTTAGTTAGGGTAGGAGGAAGAAGGGATAATTCACCCCTCCACTTT. Translated, it reads CASSLVRVGGRRDNSPLHF.